This T cell receptor beta chain was sequenced for a study of CD8 T cells in Susac syndrome. Reverse transcription of roughly 0.5 to 1 ug RNA used random hexamers. The amplification used immunoSEQ multiplex PCR on TCR beta CDR3; it spanned 54 Vbeta and 13 Jbeta. TCRdb used MiXCR to reprocess the immunoSEQ multiplex PCR reads, holding one entry per CDR3 protein. The sample includes about 150,000 distinct CDR3 sequences, 95% of them seen just once. Trimming left V 0 bases short and J 5 bases short, with 11 bases between. Germline assignment: CDR1 SGHDN and CDR2 FVKESK. The CDR3 loop spans 14 amino acids. Sequencing of TCR beta, carried out with a high-throughput approach, was applied to CD8+ and CD4+ T cells from the blood. Both CD4+ and CD8+ T cells were negatively isolated, and TEMRA cells underwent FACS enrichment.

The J gene is TRBJ2-7, the V gene TRBV14; D is unresolved. The sequenced sample was CD8+ T cells from PBMCs. The receptor was derived from a human donor with multiple sclerosis. The CDR3: CASSQDSWVHEQYF. DNA for the CDR3: TGTGCCAGCAGCCAAGATAGTTGGGTTCACGAGCAGTACTTC.